This T cell receptor (beta chain) was recorded in a study of spatial heterogeneity in lung cancer. Germline loops: CDR1 LNHDA, CDR2 SQIVND (reference sequence). The V end was cut by 10 bases, the J end by 2 bases, with 14 bases between. The CDR3 totals 14 residues. Note on this clonotype: Its antigen is undetermined.

Time point indicated: sample taken at primary tumor resection. Without sorting, whole RNA was sequenced from tumor, nontumor lung or frozen PBMC. TCR cDNA molecules each had a unique molecular identifier. MiXCR was run by TCRdb on the 5' RACE reads, yielding one entry per CDR3 protein. The sample contains over 10,000 distinct CDR3 sequences, 4% to 6% of which appear only once. Study findings and constraints: The study found that expanded intratumoral alpha and beta TCR counts tracked tumor mutation counts.

The chain employs TRBV19 and TRBJ2-2; no reliable D call. This material consisted of lung tumor tissue, taken at surgery. This sequence originates from a male donor with early-stage non-small cell lung cancer. The CDR3 protein is CATQPGSNTGELFF. The CDR3 DNA reads TGTGCCACCCAACCCGGGTCTAACACCGGGGAGCTGTTTTTT. Full variable domain (remainder filled in from reference TRBV19 and TRBJ2-2): DGGITQSPKYLFRKEGQNVTLSCEQNLNHDAMYWYRQDPGQGLRLIYYSQIVNDFQKGDIAEGYSVSREKKESFPLTVTSAQKNPTAFYLCATQPGSNTGELFFGEGSRLTVL.